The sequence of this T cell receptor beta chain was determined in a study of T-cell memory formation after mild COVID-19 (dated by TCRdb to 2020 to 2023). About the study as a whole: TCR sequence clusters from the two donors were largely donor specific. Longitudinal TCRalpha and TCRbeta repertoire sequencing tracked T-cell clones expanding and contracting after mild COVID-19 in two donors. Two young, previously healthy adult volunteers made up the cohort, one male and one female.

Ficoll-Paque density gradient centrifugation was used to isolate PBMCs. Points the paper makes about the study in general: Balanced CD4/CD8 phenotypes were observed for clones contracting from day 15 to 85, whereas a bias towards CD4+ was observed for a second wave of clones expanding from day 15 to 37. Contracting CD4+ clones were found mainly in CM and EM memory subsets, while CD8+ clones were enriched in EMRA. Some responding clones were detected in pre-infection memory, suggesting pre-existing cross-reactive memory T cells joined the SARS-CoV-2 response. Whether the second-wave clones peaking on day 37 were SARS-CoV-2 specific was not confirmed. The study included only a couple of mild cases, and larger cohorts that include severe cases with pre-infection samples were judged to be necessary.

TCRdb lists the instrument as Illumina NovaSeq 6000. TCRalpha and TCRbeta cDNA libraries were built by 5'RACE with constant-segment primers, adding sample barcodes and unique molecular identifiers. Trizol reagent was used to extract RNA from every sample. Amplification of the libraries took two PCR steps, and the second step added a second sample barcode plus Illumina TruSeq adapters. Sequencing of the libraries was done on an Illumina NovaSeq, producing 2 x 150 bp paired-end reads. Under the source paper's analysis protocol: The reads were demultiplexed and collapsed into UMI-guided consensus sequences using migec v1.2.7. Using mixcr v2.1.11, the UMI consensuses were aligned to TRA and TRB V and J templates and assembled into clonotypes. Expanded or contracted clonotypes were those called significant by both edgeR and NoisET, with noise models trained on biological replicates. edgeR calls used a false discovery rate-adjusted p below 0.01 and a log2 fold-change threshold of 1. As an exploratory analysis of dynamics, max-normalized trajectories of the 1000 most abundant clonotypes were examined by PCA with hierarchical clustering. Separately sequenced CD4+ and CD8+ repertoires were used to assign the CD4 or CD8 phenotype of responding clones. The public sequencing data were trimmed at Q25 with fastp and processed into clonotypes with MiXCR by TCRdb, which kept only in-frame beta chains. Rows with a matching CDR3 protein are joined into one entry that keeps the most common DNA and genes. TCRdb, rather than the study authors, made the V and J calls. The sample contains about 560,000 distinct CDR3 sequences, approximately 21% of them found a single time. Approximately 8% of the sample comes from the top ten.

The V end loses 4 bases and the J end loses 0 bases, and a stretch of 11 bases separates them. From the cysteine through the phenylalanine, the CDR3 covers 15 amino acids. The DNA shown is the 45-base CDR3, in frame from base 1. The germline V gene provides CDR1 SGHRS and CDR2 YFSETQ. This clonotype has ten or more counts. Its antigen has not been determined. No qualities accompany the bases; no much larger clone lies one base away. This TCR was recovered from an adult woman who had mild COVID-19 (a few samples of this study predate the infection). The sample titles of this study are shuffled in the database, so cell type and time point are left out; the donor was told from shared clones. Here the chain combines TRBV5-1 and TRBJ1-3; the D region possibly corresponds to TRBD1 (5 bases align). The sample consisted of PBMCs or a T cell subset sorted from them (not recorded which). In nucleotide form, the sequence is TGCGCCAGCAGCCCGGGGGGAAACTCTGGAAACACCATATATTTT. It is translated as CASSPGGNSGNTIYF.